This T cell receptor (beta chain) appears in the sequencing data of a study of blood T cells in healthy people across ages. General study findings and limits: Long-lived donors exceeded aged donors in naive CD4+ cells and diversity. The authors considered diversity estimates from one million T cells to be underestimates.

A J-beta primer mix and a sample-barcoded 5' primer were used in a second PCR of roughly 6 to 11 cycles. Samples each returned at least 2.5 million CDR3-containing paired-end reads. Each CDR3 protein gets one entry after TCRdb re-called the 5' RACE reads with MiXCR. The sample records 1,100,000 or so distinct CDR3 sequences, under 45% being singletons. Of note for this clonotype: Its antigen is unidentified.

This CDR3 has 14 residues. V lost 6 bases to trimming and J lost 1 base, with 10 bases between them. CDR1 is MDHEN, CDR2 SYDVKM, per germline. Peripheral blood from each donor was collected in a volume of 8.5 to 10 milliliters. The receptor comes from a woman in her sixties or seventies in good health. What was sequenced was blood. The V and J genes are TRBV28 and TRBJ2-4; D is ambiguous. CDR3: CASRVQNAKNIQYF. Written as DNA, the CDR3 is TGTGCCAGCAGGGTACAGAATGCCAAAAACATTCAGTACTTC.